Presented here are 19 T cell receptor beta chains from one specimen sequenced in a study of graft-versus-host responses after intestinal transplantation. Some clones are missing from TCRdb's copy, which holds only in-frame ones; the method was immunoSEQ multiplex PCR. Of under 150,000 clones listed, around 94% are singletons. The antigens of these receptors remain unknown. Sequenced here: unstimulated CD4+ T cells sorted from spleen or lymph node cells, sampled before intestinal transplant. The receptors originated from a human donor who received an intestinal transplant.

About this clone itself: The sample contains more than one DNA sequence encoding this CDR3. The chain's CDR3 is CASSPGGNYGYTF. The CDR3 DNA sequence: TGTGCCAGCTCACCGGGGGGGAACTATGGCTACACCTTC. The chain has TRBV18 and TRBJ1-2, with a possible D match to TRBD1 (5 bases). V was shortened by 3 bases and J by 2 bases, with 7 bases between the two germline ends. Germline CDR1 KGHSH, CDR2 LQKENI. This CDR3 contains 13 residues.

The genes are TRBV27 and TRBJ1-2, with a possible D match to TRBD1 (5 bases). The germline gives CDR1 MNHEY, CDR2 SMNVEV (reference sequence). The CDR3 totals 14 residues. Trimming removed 0 bases from V and 8 bases from J, with 13 bases in between. The CDR3 region has the DNA TGTGCCAGCAGTTTATCGGGTGGGGCCAGGGGCTACACCTTC. It yields the protein CASSLSGGARGYTF.

The chain employs TRBV4-2 and TRBJ1-4; a weak D match, TRBD1 (5 bases). The CDR3 is made up of 15 amino acids. The germline CDR1 and CDR2 sequences are LGHNA and YNFKEQ. V lost 4 bases to trimming and J lost 0 bases, with 9 bases between them. The DNA of the CDR3 is TGTGCCAGCAGCCCGGGACGGGCAACTAATGAAAAACTGTTTTTT. Translated, it gives CASSPGRATNEKLFF.

This clone was seen only a few times. CDR3 DNA: TGTGCCAGCAGCTTAGTAGAGGCGCCCTCTGGAAACACCATATATTTT. It codes for CASSLVEAPSGNTIYF. The chain couples TRBV7-9 to TRBJ1-3; unclear D gene. CDR1 SEHNR and CDR2 FQNEAQ come from the germline V gene (reference sequence). Trimming removed 1 base from V and 0 bases from J, with 10 bases in between. CDR3 length: 16 amino acids.

This clone was recorded once. The gene calls are TRBV19 and TRBJ1-2, with D possibly matching TRBD1 (5 bases). V was pared by 7 bases and J by 8 bases, with 23 bases between. CDR3 length: 15 amino acids. Germline CDR1 and CDR2: LNHDA and SQIVND (reference sequence). CDR3 amino acids: CASTPFRIGTWGYTF. Here the CDR3 DNA reads TGTGCCAGTACCCCCTTTCGCATCGGGACGTGGGGCTACACCTTC.

The chain joins TRBV2 to TRBJ2-7; 9 bases align to TRBD1. Germline CDR1 SNHLY, CDR2 FYNNEI. The CDR3 covers 14 residues. Trimming cost V 7 bases and J 1 base; bases outside gene matches: 5. In DNA form, the CDR3 reads TGTGCCAGCAATGACAGGGGGGGATCCTACGAGCAGTACTTC. Amino acids: CASNDRGGSYEQYF.

The V call is TRBV18, the J call TRBJ2-1; 13 nucleotides match TRBD2. Losses at the gene ends were 2 bases for V and 9 bases for J; bases not matched to a gene: 4. The CDR3 has 15 amino acids. Germline CDR1 is KGHSH and CDR2 is LQKENI. The CDR3 is CASSPTSGGAGEQFF. Written as DNA, the CDR3 is TGTGCCAGCTCACCAACTAGCGGGGGGGCTGGTGAGCAGTTCTTC. The full variable domain, its missing parts supplied by reference TRBV18 and TRBJ2-1, is NAGVMQNPRHLVRRRGQEARLRCSPMKGHSHVYWYRQLPEEGLKFMVYLQKENIIDESGMPKERFSAEFPKEGPSILRIQQVVRGDSAAYFCASSPTSGGAGEQFFGPGTRLTVL.

The CDR3 is CASRTGSSGNTIYF. CDR3 DNA: TGTGCCAGCAGGACAGGTAGCTCTGGAAACACCATATATTTT. The J gene is TRBJ1-3, the V gene TRBV2, with D perhaps TRBD1 (6 bases). The CDR3 spans 14 residues. Germline lookup yields CDR1 SNHLY and CDR2 FYNNEI. With 6 bases removed from V and 0 bases from J, the gap between germline ends came to 9 bases.

This chain links TRBV5-1 with TRBJ2-5; D may be TRBD2 (6 bases). This CDR3 spans 14 amino acids. Per germline, CDR1 SGHRS and CDR2 YFSETQ. Trimming stripped 4 bases from V and 0 bases from J, with 10 bases between. The CDR3 DNA follows: TGCGCCAGCAGCCGTGCGGGGCACCAAGAGACCCAGTACTTC. As protein: CASSRAGHQETQYF.

The chain recombines TRBV11-2 with TRBJ1-6, with 9 bases that match TRBD1. Germline loops: CDR1 SGHAT, CDR2 FQNNGV. J gave up 8 bases and V 4 bases, and 3 bases lay outside the gene matches. This CDR3 contains 14 residues. The CDR3 region is CASSSGTGYSPLHF. CDR3 DNA: TGTGCCAGCAGCTCCGGGACAGGGTATTCACCCCTCCACTTT.

The chain is built from TRBV6-1 and TRBJ2-3; perhaps TRBD1 as D (6 bases). The CDR3 length is 14 residues. Germline V CDR1 and CDR2: MNHNS, SASEGT. V dropped 3 bases and J dropped 3 bases, with 10 bases sitting between them. DNA of the CDR3: TGTGCCAGCAGTGACCGGGACAAAACAGATACGCAGTATTTT. Translating it yields CASSDRDKTDTQYF.

The genes are TRBV20-1 and TRBJ1-2; D perhaps matches TRBD1 (5 bases). The CDR3 is 11 amino acids. V lost 1 base and J lost 11, with 11 bases in between. Germline CDR1 and CDR2: DFQATT and SNEGSKA (reference sequence). The CDR3 loop reads CSARGGVLYTF. CDR3 in DNA: TGCAGTGCTAGAGGGGGGGTCCTGTACACCTTC.

The chain has TRBV6-5 and TRBJ1-2; weak D call: TRBD1 (6 bases). Per the germline V gene, CDR1 is MNHEY and CDR2 is SVGAGI. The CDR3 loop spans 13 amino acids. V shed 5 bases and J shed 4 bases, with 11 bases lying between them. The CDR3 spells CASSPGQIYGYTF. CDR3 sequence (DNA): TGTGCCAGCAGTCCCGGACAGATCTATGGCTACACCTTC.

The chain couples TRBV11-1 to TRBJ2-1, with D maybe TRBD1 (5 bases). This CDR3 has 14 residues. The V gene lost 5 bases and the J gene lost 10 bases, with 18 bases spanning the gap. Germline assignment: CDR1 SGHAT and CDR2 FQDESV (reference sequence). CDR3 sequence reads: CASSPQTGSGEQFF. CDR3 DNA: TGTGCCAGCAGCCCACAAACAGGTTCTGGAGAGCAGTTCTTC.

This chain uses TRBV6-1 with TRBJ1-2, with D unresolved. The V end lost 2 bases, the J end lost 8 bases, and 12 bases lay between the germline ends. The CDR3 covers 13 residues. Germline loops: CDR1 MNHNS, CDR2 SASEGT. CDR3 loop: CASSELAGGGYTF. CDR3 nucleotide sequence: TGTGCCAGCAGTGAATTGGCCGGAGGGGGCTACACCTTC.

This clone was counted a single time. The chain uses TRBV5-1 and TRBJ1-5; tentatively, D is TRBD1 (5 bases). Germline V lookup: CDR1 SGHRS, CDR2 YFSETQ. The CDR3 totals 14 residues. Trimming removed 0 bases at V and 7 bases at J, with 11 bases between. CDR3 nucleotides: TGCGCCAGCAGCTTGGGCCCTGGGGGACAGCCCCAGCATTTT. This translates into CASSLGPGGQPQHF.

V gene TRBV21-1 combines with J gene TRBJ2-7; the tabulated D call, TRBD2, remains unverified against the DNA. TRBV21-1 is termed a pseudogene. This CDR3 is built from 17 residues. This CDR3 reads CASSKAWLAIPLYEQYF. In nucleotides, the CDR3 is TGTGCCAGCAGCAAAGCGTGGCTAGCTATACCACTTTACGAGCAGTACTTC.

This chain joins TRBV29-1 and TRBJ1-1; D not certain. Germline V gives CDR1 SQVTM, CDR2 ANQGSEA. The CDR3 runs 13 residues. V dropped 3 bases and J dropped 1 base, with 9 bases sitting between them. The CDR3 region is CSVDPDKNTEAFF. CDR3 nucleotides: TGCAGCGTTGACCCAGATAAGAACACTGAAGCTTTCTTT.

The V call is TRBV19, the J call TRBJ1-2, with D perhaps matching TRBD1 (6 bases). CDR1 is LNHDA, CDR2 SQIVND, per germline (reference sequence). CDR3 length equals 11 residues. Trimming removed 6 bases from V and 8 bases from J, with 10 bases in between. CDR3 sequence reads: CASSPGEGYTF. For the CDR3, the DNA is TGTGCCAGTAGCCCAGGGGAAGGCTACACCTTC.